This TCR beta chain was identified during a study of blood T cell repertoires in COVID-19. Sequencing was performed with immunoSEQ multiplex PCR; in TCRdb, only in-frame clones are kept and a portion is missing. Among some 140,000 clones listed, 87% were seen once. V was shortened by 7 bases and J by 0 bases, with 15 bases between the two germline ends. The CDR3 spans 15 residues. From germline, CDR1 is SNHLY and CDR2 FYNNEI. The sample consisted of peripheral blood. The clonotype comes from a man between 45 and 60 years old with active COVID-19. The rearrangement links TRBV2 to TRBJ1-1, with D possibly TRBD1 on 6 matching bases. The CDR3 coding sequence is TGTGCCAGCACCCCTCCCGGGGGGCTGAACACTGAAGCTTTCTTT. Translated, it gives CASTPPGGLNTEAFF.